Given below is one TCR beta chain in context. Its antigen is not identified. A read error may be the cause here, since a much bigger clone is one base away. Amplified TCR beta CDR3 regions came from RNA transcripts. An initial round of RT-PCR targeting the TCR CDR3 relied on the HTBI primer set. TCRdb passed the multiplex PCR reads through MiXCR, listing each CDR3 protein once. Here the sample spans approximately 510,000 distinct CDR3 sequences, 40% to 50% being singletons. The data originate from a study of T cells in Graves' hyperthyroidism and ophthalmopathy. This CDR3 region has 13 residues. Germline CDR1 reads SGHVS; CDR2 reads FQNEAQ. Whole-study results and caveats: A model of 13 V-J pairs discriminated ophthalmopathy from stable hyperthyroidism.

The sequence derives from an adult woman with Graves' disease, either hyperthyroidism or ophthalmopathy (not recorded which). The sample consisted of peripheral blood or thyroid tissue (not recorded which). This chain connects TRBV7-8 to TRBJ2-1; D is unresolved. The DNA matches TRBJ2-7 better at its end, which makes the J call doubtful. The DNA of the CDR3 is TGTGCCAGCAGCTTAGACTCGAACAATGAGCAGTACTTC. It is translated as CASSLDSNNEQYF.